This T cell receptor beta chain came from a study of blood T cell repertoires in COVID-19. V shed 0 bases and J shed 3 bases, with 10 bases lying between them. The CDR3 consists of 16 residues. In germline, CDR1 is SGHRS, CDR2 YFSETQ. Here immunoSEQ multiplex PCR was the method, and the copy in TCRdb shows in-frame clones only, minus some. The sample has about 380,000 clones, more than 75% seen once; the top ten hold 1.2%. Cohort allocation depended upon clinical history that participants reported. Recovered Cohort 3 donors showed two negative PCRs, clearance, or symptom resolution. The sequence was collected from a woman under 30 who had recovered from COVID-19. The V call is TRBV5-1, the J call TRBJ1-6; D not resolved. Sequencing input: PBMCs or T cells enriched from blood (not recorded which). CDR3 coding DNA: TGCGCCAGCAGCTTGGTGTTCAGGATCTATAATTCACCCCTCCACTTT. Protein: CASSLVFRIYNSPLHF.